These 15 T cell receptor beta chains were all obtained from the same sample, sequenced in a study of cytomegalovirus exposure and HLA in healthy donors. The PCR employed 60 Vbeta primers together with 13 Jbeta primers. Assay used: immunoSEQ multiplex PCR; TCRdb lists only in-frame clones, some missing. The data contain over 150,000 clones, just under 75% of them singletons. The specimen was PBMCs. These receptors were collected from a man between 25 and 39 years old in good health and CMV-seropositive.

The chain couples TRBV9 to TRBJ1-5; D is undetermined. The germline V gene has CDR1 SGDLS and CDR2 YYNGEE. V lost 0 bases to trimming and J lost 3 bases, with 7 bases between them. The CDR3 is made up of 14 amino acids. The CDR3 bases are TGTGCCAGCAGCGTAGCAGGCTCCAATCAGCCCCAGCATTTT. This sequence encodes CASSVAGSNQPQHF.

The chain uses TRBV10-3 and TRBJ2-7; 10 bases agree with TRBD2. This CDR3 contains 13 residues. The V gene's germline CDR1 is ENHRY and CDR2 SYGVKD. The J segment lost 5 bases and the V segment lost 6 bases, leaving 4 bases of the junction unmatched. CDR3 nucleotide sequence: TGTGCCATCAGGGCTAGCGGGGGCGACGAGCAGTACTTC. It specifies CAIRASGGDEQYF.

The rearrangement joins TRBV28 to TRBJ1-1; D ambiguous. The CDR3 has 12 amino acids. V was trimmed by 3 bases and J by 2 bases, leaving 4 bases between them. Germline V gene sequence: CDR1 MDHEN, CDR2 SYDVKM. The CDR3, as DNA: TGTGCCAGCAGTTTGAGAAACACTGAAGCTTTCTTT. Its protein product is CASSLRNTEAFF.

V is TRBV18 and J is TRBJ2-2, with 8 bases fitting TRBD1. This CDR3 spans 16 amino acids. Germline-derived CDR1 and CDR2 are KGHSH and LQKENI. After removal of 0 bases from V and 7 bases from J, the junction contained 7 bases not matched to a gene. The CDR3 protein is CASSPPSGGAGGELFF. CDR3 in DNA: TGTGCCAGCTCACCACCGTCAGGGGGCGCAGGCGGGGAGCTGTTTTTT.

This chain uses TRBV7-2 with TRBJ2-2; the D is unclear. The CDR3 length is 12 residues. Trimming took off 6 bases at V and 7 bases at J, with 9 bases between the two ends. Per the germline V gene, CDR1 is SGHTA and CDR2 is FQGNSA. The CDR3 DNA reads as TGTGCCAGCAGACCAACAGACGGGGAGCTGTTTTTT. This sequence encodes CASRPTDGELFF.

The chain carries TRBV7-9 and TRBJ2-7; 8 nucleotides match TRBD2. The CDR3 is 14 residues long. The V gene end was trimmed by 3 bases and the J gene end by 3 bases; junction bases not matched to a gene: 4. Germline CDR1 and CDR2: SEHNR and FQNEAQ (reference sequence). CDR3 loop: CASSFGGAFYEQYF. CDR3 coding DNA: TGTGCCAGCAGCTTCGGGGGGGCCTTCTACGAGCAGTACTTC. The full variable domain, rest sourced from reference TRBV7-9 and TRBJ2-7, is DTGVSQNPRHKITKRGQNVTFRCDPISEHNRLYWYRQTLGQGPEFLTYFQNEAQLEKSRLLSDRFSAERPKGSFSTLEIQRTEQGDSAMYLCASSFGGAFYEQYFGPGTRLTVT.

This rearrangement joins TRBV6-5 to TRBJ2-7; D not resolved. V lost 0 bases to trimming and J lost 3 bases, with 12 bases between them. The length of the CDR3 is 15 residues. CDR1 MNHEY and CDR2 SVGAGI come from the germline V gene. CDR3 region: CASSYSFGRNYEQYF. CDR3 sequence (DNA): TGTGCCAGCAGTTACTCATTCGGCAGGAACTACGAGCAGTACTTC.

The rearrangement joins TRBV30 to TRBJ2-1; 8 bases are a match to TRBD2. From germline, CDR1 is GTSNPN and CDR2 SVGIG (reference sequence). The CDR3 has 13 amino acids. This CDR3 reads CAQSGSSYNEQFF. The CDR3 DNA follows: TGTGCACAAAGCGGGAGCTCCTACAATGAGCAGTTCTTC.

This clone has only a few counts. V usage is TRBV9 and J usage is TRBJ1-2; TRBD1 agrees at 8 bases. With V trimmed by 5 bases and J by 4 bases, 7 bases remained unmatched. The CDR3 loop spans 14 amino acids. In germline, CDR1 is SGDLS, CDR2 YYNGEE. The CDR3 DNA reads as TGTGCCAGCAGTCAAACAGGGGGTTTCTATGGCTACACCTTC. Amino acids: CASSQTGGFYGYTF.

This sequence joins TRBV19 and TRBJ2-5, with a weak D call TRBD2 (5 bases). The CDR3 is made up of 14 amino acids. Germline CDR1 LNHDA, CDR2 SQIVND (reference sequence). V lost 6 bases, J lost 5 bases, and 16 bases lay in between. Here the CDR3 reads CASSPGYGRETQYF. In DNA form, the CDR3 reads TGTGCCAGTAGCCCGGGGTACGGAAGGGAGACCCAGTACTTC.

The rearrangement uses TRBV27 and TRBJ1-1, with 9 nucleotides matching TRBD1. CDR1 is MNHEY, CDR2 SMNVEV, per germline (reference sequence). The CDR3 contains 14 residues. The ends lost 0 bases at V and 13 bases at J; junction bases unmatched: 9. The chain's CDR3 is CASSLSGSGTGYFF. CDR3 sequence (DNA): TGTGCCAGCAGTTTATCGGGATCCGGGACAGGGTATTTCTTT.

The chain has TRBV4-1 and TRBJ2-4; tentative D call: TRBD2 (7 bases). CDR1 and CDR2 (germline): MGHRA, YSYEKL. V was trimmed by 0 bases and J by 3 bases, leaving 15 bases between them. The CDR3 runs 17 residues. The CDR3 nucleotides are TGCGCCAGCAGCCAAGATGGGGGGGCTAGTCACAAAAACATTCAGTACTTC. This translates into CASSQDGGASHKNIQYF.

The chain has TRBV27 and TRBJ1-2; the D gene is possibly TRBD1 (5 bases). The V end was cut by 6 bases, the J end by 8 bases, with 19 bases between. Per germline, CDR1 MNHEY and CDR2 SMNVEV (reference sequence). The CDR3 length is 14 residues. The CDR3 loop is CASRRGGGSRGYTF. The CDR3 nucleotides read TGTGCCAGCAGAAGGGGCGGGGGTAGCCGCGGCTACACCTTC.

In this sample, this clone turned up once. V usage is TRBV15 and J usage is TRBJ1-1; D call uncertain. The V end lost 6 bases, the J end lost 4 bases, and 15 bases lay between the germline ends. CDR3 length: 14 residues. Germline lookup yields CDR1 LNHNV and CDR2 YYDKDF (reference sequence). This chain's CDR3 is CATSLGRWGTEAFF. The CDR3 coding sequence is TGTGCCACCAGTCTGGGGAGATGGGGCACTGAAGCTTTCTTT.

The genes are TRBV12-5 and TRBJ1-5; D remains ambiguous. The CDR3 covers 11 residues. Germline V gene lookup returns CDR1 LGHNT and CDR2 FRNRAP. The V end was cut by 3 bases, the J end by 8 bases, with 5 bases between. The CDR3 here is CASGLREPQHF. The DNA for the CDR3 is TGTGCTAGTGGTTTACGGGAGCCCCAGCATTTT.